This entry lists 15 T cell receptor beta chains sequenced from one sample in a study of blood T cell repertoires in COVID-19. Profiled with immunoSEQ multiplex PCR; TCRdb holds only in-frame clones, not every one. Of 300,000 to 400,000 clones in the sample, 88% were seen once. The sample comprised PBMCs or T cells enriched from blood (not recorded which). These receptors were obtained from a woman in her 30s with acute COVID-19.

This chain links TRBV9 with TRBJ1-2; D not certain. CDR3 length: 19 amino acids. Germline lookup yields CDR1 SGDLS and CDR2 YYNGEE. V shed 4 bases and J shed 2 bases, with 27 bases lying between them. The CDR3 nucleotides read TGTGCCAGCAGCCCCCGAGGGCAGAGCTATACACTGCTAAACTATGGCTACACCTTC. It is translated as CASSPRGQSYTLLNYGYTF. Full variable domain (remainder filled in from reference TRBV9 and TRBJ1-2): DSGVTQTPKHLITATGQRVTLRCSPRSGDLSVYWYQQSLDQGLQFLIQYYNGEERAKGNILERFSAQQFPDLHSELNLSSLELGDSALYFCASSPRGQSYTLLNYGYTFGSGTRLTVV.

The V and J genes are TRBV21-1 and TRBJ2-7; TRBD2 is the table's D call, not checked against the DNA. TRBV21-1 is deemed a pseudogene. This CDR3 is built from 18 residues. CDR3 sequence (DNA): TGTGCCAGCAGCCTGACGCCTAGCGGGGAGGCAGACGACGACGAGCAGTACTTC. Protein: CASSLTPSGEADDDEQYF.

This clone has just a few counts. J is TRBJ1-2 and V is TRBV7-9; D not resolved. This CDR3 region has 15 residues. The V and J ends lost 4 bases and 4 bases respectively, with 16 bases between them. Germline CDR1 and CDR2: SEHNR and FQNEAQ (reference sequence). CDR3 sequence (DNA): TGTGCCAGCAGCTCTTTGACGGGAGCCCCCTATGGCTACACCTTC. It yields the protein CASSSLTGAPYGYTF.

The chain carries TRBV5-1 and TRBJ2-3; D unclear. V was clipped by 4 bases and J by 2 bases, with 14 bases between them. Germline lookup yields CDR1 SGHRS and CDR2 YFSETQ. The CDR3 length is 15 residues. The CDR3 region has the DNA TGCGCCAGCAGCCCCCCGAACAAGATCACAGATACGCAGTATTTT. It codes for CASSPPNKITDTQYF.

This chain links TRBV19 with TRBJ1-2, with 7 bases that match TRBD1. With 1 base clipped from V and 1 base from J, the junction kept 3 bases outside the gene matches. Germline lookup yields CDR1 LNHDA and CDR2 SQIVND (reference sequence). The CDR3 is made up of 15 amino acids. Written as DNA, the CDR3 is TGTGCCAGTAGTATAGGCGGACAGGATAACTATGGCTACACCTTC. This translates into CASSIGGQDNYGYTF.

The rearrangement links TRBV5-1 to TRBJ1-2, with 8 bases fitting TRBD1. The J segment lost 8 bases and the V segment lost 4 bases, leaving 7 bases of the junction unmatched. This CDR3 comprises 13 residues. Germline V gene sequence: CDR1 SGHRS, CDR2 YFSETQ. The CDR3 DNA is TGCGCCAGCAGCACAAGGACAGGGTACGGCTACACCTTC. It is translated as CASSTRTGYGYTF. The full variable domain, rest sourced from reference TRBV5-1 and TRBJ1-2, is KAGVTQTPRYLIKTRGQQVTLSCSPISGHRSVSWYQQTPGQGLQFLFEYFSETQRNKGNFPGRFSGRQFSNSRSEMNVSTLELGDSALYLCASSTRTGYGYTFGSGTRLTVV.

The J gene is TRBJ1-3, the V gene TRBV10-2; D is unresolved. Germline V gene sequence: CDR1 WSHSY, CDR2 SAAADI. The CDR3 consists of 14 residues. V was trimmed by 2 bases and J by 0 bases, leaving 5 bases between them. The CDR3 DNA reads as TGCGCCAGCAGTGAGGGGAGCTCTGGAAACACCATATATTTT. This gives the protein CASSEGSSGNTIYF.

The chain employs TRBV18 and TRBJ1-2; 8 bases map to TRBD1. This CDR3 contains 15 residues. Unmatched junction bases numbered 12, after V lost 4 bases and J lost 8 bases. From germline, CDR1 is KGHSH and CDR2 LQKENI. The CDR3 coding sequence is TGTGCCAGCTCACAATACCTGGACAGGGTCGGCGGCTACACCTTC. Translated: CASSQYLDRVGGYTF.

The chain combines TRBV30 with TRBJ2-2; D call uncertain. The V and J ends lost 2 bases and 4 bases respectively, with 8 bases between them. The germline V gene encodes CDR1 GTSNPN and CDR2 SVGIG (reference sequence). The CDR3 contains 13 residues. The CDR3 DNA follows: TGTGCCTGGAGTCGTCGAGCCACCGGGGAGCTGTTTTTT. Translation gives CAWSRRATGELFF.

The V and J genes are TRBV2 and TRBJ1-2; D ambiguous. Trimming removed 3 bases from V and 3 bases from J, with 5 bases in between. Germline CDR1 and CDR2: SNHLY and FYNNEI. The CDR3 has 12 amino acids. The CDR3 spells CASSEAYYGYTF. The CDR3 DNA follows: TGTGCCAGCAGTGAGGCTTACTATGGCTACACCTTC. The variable domain in full, with the rest retrieved from reference TRBV2 and TRBJ1-2, is EPEVTQTPSHQVTQMGQEVILRCVPISNHLYFYWYRQILGQKVEFLVSFYNNEISEKSEIFDDQFSVERPDGSNFTLKIRSTKLEDSAMYFCASSEAYYGYTFGSGTRLTVV.

J is TRBJ2-5 and V is TRBV9, with D possibly TRBD2 on 5 matching bases. This CDR3 contains 15 residues. Germline loops: CDR1 SGDLS, CDR2 YYNGEE. Trimming stripped 4 bases from V and 1 base from J, with 14 bases between. DNA for the CDR3: TGTGCCAGCAGCACATCGGGAACCACCCAAGAGACCCAGTACTTC. This translates into CASSTSGTTQETQYF. The full variable domain, with the rest looked up from reference TRBV9 and TRBJ2-5, is DSGVTQTPKHLITATGQRVTLRCSPRSGDLSVYWYQQSLDQGLQFLIQYYNGEERAKGNILERFSAQQFPDLHSELNLSSLELGDSALYFCASSTSGTTQETQYFGPGTRLLVL.

The V gene is TRBV5-1, the J gene TRBJ1-2; 9 bases agree with TRBD1. V trimming: 4 bases; J trimming: 8 bases; junction bases outside the gene matches: 9. There are 14 residues in the CDR3. Per germline, CDR1 SGHRS and CDR2 YFSETQ. CDR3 sequence reads: CASSPRDRVNGYTF. DNA for the CDR3: TGCGCCAGCAGCCCCCGGGACAGGGTAAACGGCTACACCTTC.

CDR3: CASSLQGTYEQYF. The CDR3 region has the DNA TGTGCCAGCAGCTTGCAGGGGACCTACGAGCAGTACTTC. This chain links TRBV5-4 with TRBJ2-7, with D possibly TRBD1 on 6 matching bases. V was shortened by 1 base and J by 2 bases, with 7 bases between the two germline ends. CDR3 length: 13 amino acids. From germline, CDR1 is SGHNT and CDR2 YYREEE (reference sequence).

This clone was detected only once. The genes are TRBV7-2 and TRBJ1-6; D not certain. The V gene lost 3 bases and the J gene lost 4 bases, with 7 bases spanning the gap. This CDR3 region has 14 residues. The germline gives CDR1 SGHTA, CDR2 FQGNSA. The CDR3 here is CASSLSQYNSPLHF. For the CDR3, the DNA is TGTGCCAGCAGCTTGTCACAATATAATTCACCCCTCCACTTT.

The chain recombines TRBV6-4 with TRBJ1-1, with a possible D match to TRBD1 (6 bases). The CDR3 has 14 residues. V lost 6 bases and J lost 4, with 15 bases in between. Germline-derived CDR1 and CDR2 are MRHNA and SNTAGT. The CDR3 DNA reads as TGTGCCAGCAGCGAGGGGGGGAGGTTCACTGAAGCTTTCTTT. Translating it yields CASSEGGRFTEAFF.